The present T cell receptor beta chain was sequenced within a study of vaccination effects on CD4 cells after COVID-19. About the study: Early samples were taken at day +14, late at days +241, +227, +161.

Generated by immunoSEQ multiplex PCR, the TCRdb table keeps only in-frame clones and is missing some. Among 11,000 to 15,000 clones listed, around 78% were seen once. Expansion with viral peptide pools was applied to antigen-specific CD4+ T cells by the ViraFEST assay prior to sequencing. It was after around eleven days of culture that CD4+ T cells were isolated. This individual tested PCR-positive for SARS-CoV-2 infection between March and December 2020. The participants, recipients of two vaccine doses, got either BNT162b2 or mRNA-1273. Cultures of over 1.5 million PBMC per well contained about 10 IU/ml IL-2 plus 10 ug/ml peptides. At days 3 and 7, half of the medium was exchanged for IL-2 medium. On this clone itself: The antigen remains unidentified.

Study observations and caveats: Infection- and vaccine-induced clones contracted markedly late after vaccination.

In germline, CDR1 is SGHVS, CDR2 FNYEAQ. This CDR3 comprises 16 residues. V was trimmed by 2 bases and J by 0 bases, leaving 10 bases between them. The clonotype was recovered from a human donor who had a prior SARS-CoV-2 infection. The chain carries TRBV7-6 and TRBJ2-2; D may correspond to TRBD1 or TRBD2 (5 bases each). The source was CD4+ T cells from PBMCs cultured with HCoV-NL63 spike peptides, collected after COVID-19 vaccination. Written as DNA, the CDR3 is TGTGCCAGCAGCTTACAGGGACCCGCGAACACCGGGGAGCTGTTTTTT. This translates into CASSLQGPANTGELFF.